This T cell receptor beta chain was captured by sequencing in a study of long-term antiretroviral therapy in people with HIV. Trimming stripped 2 bases from V and 0 bases from J, with 8 bases between. The germline V gene encodes CDR1 MNHEY and CDR2 SVGAGI. The CDR3 is 15 residues long. Version v3.0 of the immunoSEQ assay ran at survey level. Profiling relied on immunoSEQ multiplex PCR, and the TCRdb table lists in-frame clones only, not all of them. Seen here are around 21,000 clones, about nine tenths observed once, and the top ten hold about 9.2%. V is TRBV6-5 and J is TRBJ2-1; perhaps TRBD2 as D (7 bases). This receptor was taken from a woman in her 30s with HIV. The sequenced sample was unsorted PBMCs, obtained approximately 4.4 years before starting antiretroviral therapy. This CDR3 is CASSYGGASYNEQFF. CDR3 DNA: TGTGCCAGCAGTTACGGGGGGGCCTCCTACAATGAGCAGTTCTTC.